This T cell receptor (beta chain) was profiled in a study of blood T cell repertoires in COVID-19 (dated by TCRdb to 2018 to 2021). Regarding the complete study: Samples from collaborators originated in the United States, Italy and Spain and spanned both the acute and convalescent phases of COVID-19. The material from the prospective study consisted of cDNA or gDNA derived from T cells, B-cell-depleted T cells, or PBMCs. The dataset comprised deeply sampled blood TCRbeta repertoires from subjects exposed to, actively infected with, or recovered from COVID-19. The repertoires were made available in a free public database intended to serve as a resource for research on the immune response to SARS-CoV-2. The samples were drawn from two sources: the first 160 participants of the ongoing ImmuneRACE study, and over 950 subjects contributed by 6 global collaborators. Nearly every sample came with metadata listing a de-identified subject ID, COVID-19 status, age in years and sex. Where available, HLA class I and class II types were taken from metadata supplied by the sample provider and were not determined by assay-based typing. What the work shows at the level of the full study, not this receptor alone: The amount of clinical and demographic metadata varied by source and participant and was provided uncurated.

Collaborating institutions collected whole blood in K2EDTA tubes following their own protocols. For TCRbeta analysis, collaborators shipped samples as frozen whole blood, isolated PBMCs, or DNA extracted from either of those sample types. Concerning this clone: Its specific antigen is unknown. No base quality values were provided; no much bigger clone lies one nucleotide off.

TCRbeta CDR3 regions were amplified from genomic DNA by means of the immunoSEQ Assay, a bias-controlled multiplex PCR. As for how the authors treated the data: The number of nucleated cells in each sample was estimated from the amplification of reference gene primers within the assay. To quantify the absolute abundance of each unique TCRbeta CDR3 rearrangement, sequence reads were collapsed and filtered. For each sample, productive Simpson clonality was calculated by taking the square root of Simpson's diversity index across productive rearrangements. Held by TCRdb, this immuneACCESS table contains in-frame sequences only and omits some clones. Under half of the omission traces to an unresolved V gene where checked; the cause of the rest is unknown. The V and J calls and clone size were taken over from that table, and D and trimming were inferred from the DNA. The sample records some 150,000 clones, 80% to 90% of which are singletons. The ten largest clones capture approximately 9.4% of the sample.

The CDR3 starts with the cysteine, ends with the phenylalanine, and has 16 residues. Just the 48-base CDR3 DNA is kept, in frame starting at base 1. Between the V and J ends, shortened by 0 bases and 9 bases respectively, the junction contains 17 bases. Per the germline V gene, LGHNA is the CDR1 and YNFKEQ is the CDR2. Sequenced input: peripheral blood. The chain is made from TRBV4-2 and TRBJ1-4, with the D gene call left open. The receptor was isolated from a woman in her fifties or sixties with acute or convalescent COVID-19. The CDR3 corresponds to CASSQDMPSGSKKLFF. The DNA is TGTGCCAGCAGCCAAGATATGCCCTCGGGGTCAAAAAAACTGTTTTTT.